Listed here are 2 T cell receptor beta chains from one sample, sequenced in a study of blood T cell repertoires in COVID-19. Using immunoSEQ multiplex PCR, the repertoire was profiled, and TCRdb retains in-frame clones only, with some absent. The table includes approximately 140,000 clones, approximately 88% detected once. Input material: peripheral blood. The receptors were gathered from an older man with acute or convalescent COVID-19.

V and J are TRBV5-1 and TRBJ1-1; 8 bases are a match to TRBD1. Germline trimming cut 3 bases from V and 0 bases from J; bases unmatched to any gene: 4. The CDR3 totals 15 residues. Germline CDR1 SGHRS, CDR2 YFSETQ. The CDR3 sequence: CASSSGQGMNTEAFF. DNA of the CDR3: TGCGCCAGCAGCTCCGGACAGGGTATGAACACTGAAGCTTTCTTT.

The table lists this clone with a few counts. The chain uses TRBV7-2 and TRBJ2-1; the match to TRBD2 covers 14 bases. The J segment lost 10 bases and the V segment lost 6 bases, leaving 5 bases of the junction unmatched. CDR3 length: 14 residues. Germline V gene lookup returns CDR1 SGHTA and CDR2 FQGNSA. CDR3 DNA: TGTGCCAGCAGGGGGACTAGCGGGAGTGGCGAGCAGTTCTTC. As protein: CASRGTSGSGEQFF. The complete variable domain, with remaining parts taken from reference TRBV7-2 and TRBJ2-1, reads GAGVSQSPSNKVTEKGKDVELRCDPISGHTALYWYRQSLGQGLEFLIYFQGNSAPDKSGLPSDRFSAERTGGSVSTLTIQRTQQEDSAVYLCASRGTSGSGEQFFGPGTRLTVL.